This T cell receptor beta chain came from a study of blood T cells in healthy people across ages (dated by TCRdb to between 2015 and 2016). At the level of the whole study: Template switching captured roughly one uniquely barcoded TCR beta cDNA molecule per two T cells in model experiments. The donors were divided into four age groups: young (average around 15 years), middle-aged (about 41), aged (approximately 59) and long-lived (about 84). For two donors (one aged 18 to 29 and one aged 80 or older), the study analyzed two additional independent replicas of 1 million unique cDNA reads from the same blood draw. To track age-related changes in TCR beta repertoire diversity, the study relied on deep sequencing normalized with unique cDNA molecular identifiers.

The method behind the library was 5' RACE. Sequenced using an Illumina HiSeq 2500. The second PCR ran for about 7 to 11 cycles and used a J-beta primer mix along with a sample-barcoded 5' primer. A unique molecular identifier was introduced onto each TCR beta cDNA molecule by a template-switch 5' adaptor carrying 12 random nucleotides. Each sample yielded at least 3 million CDR3-containing paired-end reads. All of the RNA was converted into first-strand cDNA using the Mint cDNA synthesis kit, with a TRBC-specific oligonucleotide serving as the primer. After uracil-DNA glycosylase treatment, a first 18-cycle PCR used universal primers M1SS and BC2_uni_R on all cDNA. From the authors' description of their analysis: Each sample was normalized by randomly selecting 1 million high-quality reads, each carrying a distinct molecular identifier. Reads with shared molecular identifiers were discarded instead of being binned into consensus sequences. MiTCR, set to a Q25 quality threshold and the strictest error-elimination algorithm, was used for CDR3 identification, clonotype clustering and error correction. A nonparametric unseen species model with Euler transformation was used to estimate a lower bound on total TCR beta diversity. TCRdb ran its own pipeline on the public reads, namely fastp trimming at Q25 and MiXCR clone calling, and kept in-frame beta chains. Identical CDR3 protein sequences are pooled into one entry, listed with their most common genes and DNA. The V and J calls and clone size come from TCRdb's table, not from the authors' own analysis. This sample has 750,000 or so distinct CDR3 sequences in its table, and around 25% of those were observed once. Together, the top ten hold under 9.5% of the sample.

Trimming removed 3 bases from V and 5 bases from J, leaving 16 bases between the germline ends. Via the germline V gene (reference sequence), CDR1 is LGHDT and CDR2 YNNKEL. The CDR3, cysteine through phenylalanine, is 15 amino acids long. The sequence is cut down to CDR3 DNA, 45 bases in frame from base 1. Results the study describes overall, beyond this receptor: Compared with the aged group, the long-lived group had more naive CD4+ T cells, fewer expanded clones and increased TCR diversity, a pattern suggesting age selection. Estimates of total diversity based on one million sequenced T cells were regarded as lower bounds and as underestimates. The CMV infection status of donors was not known, potentially confounding age-related changes in expanded clonotypes. Observed TCR beta diversity per million T cells fell roughly linearly with age, and a significant reduction was already apparent by age roughly 40. Conclusive comparison of naive and antigen-experienced compartments was prevented by the profiling of bulk unsorted PBMCs. There was a strong correlation between observed TCR beta diversity and the percentage of naive T cells measured by flow cytometry.

Systemically healthy Caucasian individuals from Russia, some 36 in total and aged roughly 6 to 95 years, were included as donors. Roughly 9.5 milliliters of peripheral blood were drawn from each donor into EDTA-treated Vacutainer tubes. PBMCs were isolated by Ficoll-Paque density-gradient centrifugation, with at least 7 million obtained per sample. Trizol reagent was used to extract total RNA from PBMCs, with at least 5.5 micrograms per sample. Naive CD45RAhigh/CD27high T cell percentages were measured by flow cytometry on a PBMC aliquot from every donor. A remark on this clonotype: What antigen it recognizes has not been identified. Base quality data are lacking; no much larger clone is found one base away.

These data were likewise used in another study, on T cells of mothers and their children. As described in the second report: Nine systemically healthy Caucasian individuals, comprising three mothers and their six children, were included as donors. cDNA synthesis used all of the extracted RNA, with around 1.6 ug of RNA in each 15 ul reaction. In the second PCR, sample barcodes and 2-4 random nucleotides were introduced via the M1S primer. Over 8.5 million TCR beta CDR3 reads were obtained for each mother, and 2.5 million to 3 million reads were obtained for each child. Thymic selection similarly shapes TCR recombination output in related and unrelated pairs, with minor effect from inherited differences. Normalized repertoire overlap in related mother-child pairs was always slightly higher than in unrelated mother-child pairs, but the difference was never significant. With a sensitivity of approximately 100 clones per million clonotypes, no persistent microchimeric T cell clones were detected. To look for features that set related mother-child pairs apart from unrelated individuals, the researchers ran deep NGS to compare the TCR beta repertoires of mothers and children. Mothers averaged about 40 +/- 4 years of age and children averaged approximately 11 +/- 4 years. After adapter ligation with NEBNext reagents, the libraries were sequenced on Illumina HiSeq 2000 with 100+100 nt paired-end reads. To prevent cross-contamination, the mother and child libraries were prepared a month apart and were sequenced in separate runs. Each donor had between 500,000 and 2,000,000 distinct TCR beta clonotypes identified. Naive TCR beta clonotypes were estimated from low-frequency clonotypes matched to each donor's FACS-determined naive share, without sorting.

This chain joins TRBV3-1 to TRBJ2-5; a tentative D match to TRBD2 spans 6 bases. Sample: blood. The source is a boy between 10 and 17 years old in good health. The nucleotide sequence is TGTGCCAGCAGCCAGACGGGGGATCTGATTGAGACCCAGTACTTC. This yields the protein CASSQTGDLIETQYF.